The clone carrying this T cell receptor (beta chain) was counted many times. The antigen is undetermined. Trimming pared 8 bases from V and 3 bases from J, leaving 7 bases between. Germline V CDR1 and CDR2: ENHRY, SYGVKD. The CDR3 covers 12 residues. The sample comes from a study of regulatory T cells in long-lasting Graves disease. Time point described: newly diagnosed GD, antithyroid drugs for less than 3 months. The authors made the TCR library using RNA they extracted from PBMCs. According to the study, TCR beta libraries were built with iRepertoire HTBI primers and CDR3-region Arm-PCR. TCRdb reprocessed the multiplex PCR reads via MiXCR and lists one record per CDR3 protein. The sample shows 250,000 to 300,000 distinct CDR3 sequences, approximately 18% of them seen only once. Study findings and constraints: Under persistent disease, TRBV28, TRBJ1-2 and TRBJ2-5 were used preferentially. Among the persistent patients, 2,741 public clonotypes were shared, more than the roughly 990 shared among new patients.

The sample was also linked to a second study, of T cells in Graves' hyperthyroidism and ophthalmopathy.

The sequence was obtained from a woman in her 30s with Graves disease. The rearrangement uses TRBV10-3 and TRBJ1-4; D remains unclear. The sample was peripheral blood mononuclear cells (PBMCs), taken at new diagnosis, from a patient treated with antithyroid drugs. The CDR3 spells CAISEPNEKLFF. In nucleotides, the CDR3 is TGTGCCATCTCCGAGCCTAATGAAAAACTGTTTTTT.